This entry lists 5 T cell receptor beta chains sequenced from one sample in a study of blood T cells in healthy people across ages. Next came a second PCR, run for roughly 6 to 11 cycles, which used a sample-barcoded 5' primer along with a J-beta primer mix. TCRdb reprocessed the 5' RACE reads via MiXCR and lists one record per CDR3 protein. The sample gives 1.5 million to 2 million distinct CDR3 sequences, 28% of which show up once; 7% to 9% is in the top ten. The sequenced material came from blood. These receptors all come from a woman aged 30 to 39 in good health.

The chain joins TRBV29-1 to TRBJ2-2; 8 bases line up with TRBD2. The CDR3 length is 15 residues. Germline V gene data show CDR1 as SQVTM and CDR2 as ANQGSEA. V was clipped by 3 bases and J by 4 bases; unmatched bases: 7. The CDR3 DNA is TGCAGCGTTGATCCCGGGGGGGTTGGCACCGGGGAGCTGTTTTTT. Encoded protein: CSVDPGGVGTGELFF.

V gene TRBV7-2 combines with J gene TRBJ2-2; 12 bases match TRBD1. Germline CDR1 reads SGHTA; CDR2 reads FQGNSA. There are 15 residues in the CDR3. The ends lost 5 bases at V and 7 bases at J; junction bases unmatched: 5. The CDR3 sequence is CASSIGTGGFGELFF. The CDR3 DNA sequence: TGTGCCAGCAGCATAGGGACAGGGGGCTTCGGGGAGCTGTTTTTT.

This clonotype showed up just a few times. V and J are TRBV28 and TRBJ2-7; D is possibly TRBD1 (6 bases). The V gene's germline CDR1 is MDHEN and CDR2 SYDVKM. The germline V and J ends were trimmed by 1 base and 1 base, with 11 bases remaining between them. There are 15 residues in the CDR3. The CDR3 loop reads CASSLSQGLSYEQYF. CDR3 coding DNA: TGTGCCAGCAGTTTATCACAGGGTCTTTCCTACGAGCAGTACTTC. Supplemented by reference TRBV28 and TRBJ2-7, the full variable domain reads DVKVTQSSRYLVKRTGEKVFLECVQDMDHENMFWYRQDPGLGLRLIYFSYDVKMKEKGDIPEGYSVSREKKERFSLILESASTNQTSMYLCASSLSQGLSYEQYFGPGTRLTVT.

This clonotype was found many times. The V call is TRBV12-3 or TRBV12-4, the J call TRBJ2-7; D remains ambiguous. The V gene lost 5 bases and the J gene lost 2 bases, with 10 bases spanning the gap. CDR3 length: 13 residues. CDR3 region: CASSTSGPYEQYF. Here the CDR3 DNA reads TGTGCCAGCAGTACCTCCGGTCCCTACGAGCAGTACTTC.

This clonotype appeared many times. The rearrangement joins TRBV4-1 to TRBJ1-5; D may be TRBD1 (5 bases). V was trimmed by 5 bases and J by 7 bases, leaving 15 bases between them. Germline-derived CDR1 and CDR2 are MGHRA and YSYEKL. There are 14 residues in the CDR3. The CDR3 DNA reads TGCGCCAGCAGCGTGGCCGGGGGAGGGCAGCCCCAGCATTTT. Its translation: CASSVAGGGQPQHF.